Presented here are 21 T cell receptor beta chains from one specimen sequenced in a study of regulatory T cells in long-lasting Graves disease. Sequencing libraries for TCR beta were prepared with iRepertoire HTBI primers and Arm-PCR of CDR3 regions. Using its own MiXCR run on the multiplex PCR reads, TCRdb lists one record per CDR3 protein. The sample lists approximately 470,000 distinct CDR3 sequences, around 15% occurring once. As for time point: newly diagnosed GD, antithyroid drugs for less than 3 months. After RNA was extracted from PBMCs, the TCR library was made from it. The same data also contributed to another study, on T cells in Graves' hyperthyroidism and ophthalmopathy.

This specimen was peripheral blood mononuclear cells (PBMCs), taken at new diagnosis, from a patient treated with antithyroid drugs. The receptors derive from a middle-aged man with Graves disease.

The sample holds many counts of this clonotype. This chain joins TRBV4-1 and TRBJ2-7, with D possibly TRBD2 on 5 matching bases. CDR3 length: 15 amino acids. Trimming shortened V by 0 bases and J by 0 bases, and 9 bases separated the two germline ends. Germline assignment: CDR1 MGHRA and CDR2 YSYEKL. CDR3 nucleotides: TGCGCCAGCAGCCAAGATCACGGGGACTCCTACGAGCAGTACTTC. This gives the protein CASSQDHGDSYEQYF.

This chain links TRBV6-1 with TRBJ1-6; TRBD1 might be the D (6 bases). Deletions cut 5 bases from V and 0 bases from J, with 11 bases between. Germline-derived CDR1 and CDR2 are MNHNS and SASEGT. The CDR3 is made up of 16 amino acids. The CDR3 protein is CASSPGAISYNSPLHF. The CDR3, as DNA: TGTGCCAGCAGTCCGGGGGCCATCTCCTATAATTCACCCCTCCACTTT.

About this clonotype: A much larger clone lies one base from this, so it may be a read error. CDR3 coding DNA: TGTGCCAGCAGCGCTAAGGGTAGCAGTCAGCCCCAGCATTTT. As protein: CASSAKGSSQPQHF. This chain connects TRBV7-3 to TRBJ1-5; D is undetermined. CDR3 length: 14 amino acids. In germline, CDR1 is SGHTA, CDR2 FQGTGA.

This clonotype has ten or more counts. The chain couples TRBV24-1 to TRBJ2-7; 8 bases line up with TRBD1. The length of the CDR3 is 14 residues. The V and J ends lost 4 bases and 3 bases, in that order; junction bases with no gene match: 4. The germline CDR1 and CDR2 sequences are KGHDR and SFDVKD. The CDR3 DNA is TGTGCCACCAGTGACAGGACAGGGAACTACGAGCAGTACTTC. This sequence encodes CATSDRTGNYEQYF.

This clonotype was seen a few times. The rearrangement uses TRBV29-1 and TRBJ1-2; TRBD1 might be the D (6 bases). The CDR3 has 14 amino acids. Germline V gives CDR1 SQVTM, CDR2 ANQGSEA. V was clipped by 3 bases and J by 0 bases, with 11 bases between them. The CDR3 region has the DNA TGCAGCGTTGACTCAGGGGAAGCTAACTATGGCTACACCTTC. Its translation is CSVDSGEANYGYTF.

This clonotype was counted between two and nine times. The DNA for the CDR3 is TGTGCCAGCAGCTCAAGCAACTCTGGAAACACCATATATTTT. Amino acid sequence: CASSSSNSGNTIYF. The V and J genes are TRBV7-2 and TRBJ1-3, with D uncertain. CDR3 size: 14 residues. V lost 4 bases to trimming and J lost 0 bases, with 7 bases between them. Germline values: CDR1 SGHTA, CDR2 FQGNSA.

The chain links TRBV2 to TRBJ1-6, with D maybe TRBD1 (5 bases). Trimming took off 0 bases at V and 9 bases at J, with 6 bases between the two ends. The CDR3 runs to 13 residues. From germline, CDR1 is SNHLY and CDR2 FYNNEI. The CDR3 sequence is CASSEAGVSPLHF. In DNA, the CDR3 is TGTGCCAGCAGTGAAGCGGGGGTTTCACCCCTCCACTTT.

This CDR3 reads CASSPPHGGKHF. DNA of the CDR3: TGTGCCAGCTCACCACCGCATGGGGGTAAGCATTTT. The rearrangement links TRBV18 to TRBJ1-5, with D possibly being TRBD1 (5 bases). There are 12 residues in the CDR3. Germline CDR1 reads KGHSH; CDR2 reads LQKENI. V was shortened by 0 bases and J by 14 bases, with 11 bases between the two germline ends.

This clonotype was seen many times. The V and J genes are TRBV18 and TRBJ2-2, with D possibly being TRBD1 (5 bases). Germline lookup yields CDR1 KGHSH and CDR2 LQKENI. There are 16 residues in the CDR3. Trimming removed 4 bases at V and 5 bases at J, with 17 bases between. This CDR3 is CASSLMTDIRTGELFF. The CDR3 region has the DNA TGTGCCAGCTCACTTATGACAGACATACGGACCGGGGAGCTGTTTTTT.

This clonotype was picked up many times. This rearrangement joins TRBV20-1 to TRBJ2-3; 12 nucleotides agree with TRBD2. The CDR3 is made up of 15 amino acids. CDR1 and CDR2 from the germline V gene are DFQATT and SNEGSKA (reference sequence). The CDR3: CSALWGTSGLDTQYF. CDR3 coding DNA: TGCAGCGCTCTTTGGGGGACTAGCGGGCTGGATACGCAGTATTTT.

As DNA, the CDR3 is TGTGCCATCAGTGAAAAGGGGCCAGGAAACACCATATATTTT. Encoded protein: CAISEKGPGNTIYF. The genes are TRBV10-3 and TRBJ1-3; D perhaps matches TRBD1 (5 bases). The V end lost 3 bases, the J end lost 4 bases, and 10 bases lay between the germline ends. The CDR3 totals 14 residues. Germline V lookup: CDR1 ENHRY, CDR2 SYGVKD.

This clonotype was picked up many times. V gene TRBV2 combines with J gene TRBJ2-1, with unresolved D. The germline V and J ends were trimmed by 5 bases and 8 bases, with 13 bases remaining between them. The CDR3 covers 13 residues. CDR1 is SNHLY and CDR2 is FYNNEI in the germline V gene. CDR3 DNA sequence: TGTGCCAGCAGTAAGGGCAGAGTGGATGAGCAGTTCTTC. As protein: CASSKGRVDEQFF.

This clonotype occurred many times. The chain's CDR3 is CATSEGPGELFF. CDR3 bases: TGTGCCACCAGTGAAGGCCCCGGGGAGCTGTTTTTT. The rearrangement links TRBV24-1 to TRBJ2-2; unclear D gene. Trimming removed 4 bases from V and 6 bases from J, with 5 bases in between. This CDR3 is 12 amino acids long. Germline assignment: CDR1 KGHDR and CDR2 SFDVKD.

V is TRBV27 and J is TRBJ1-2, with D tentatively TRBD1 (6 bases). V lost 3 bases to trimming and J lost 6 bases, with 17 bases between them. The V gene's germline CDR1 is MNHEY and CDR2 SMNVEV (reference sequence). The CDR3 runs 15 residues. The CDR3 spells CASSFGYGGRNGYTF. The CDR3, as DNA: TGTGCCAGCAGTTTTGGGTACGGGGGGCGAAATGGCTACACCTTC.

This clonotype was found many times. For the CDR3, the DNA is TGTGCCAGCAGTCCCGGAGCGGCAGGACCATTCTCCTACGAGCAGTACTTC. As protein: CASSPGAAGPFSYEQYF. The chain combines TRBV6-1 with TRBJ2-7, with TRBD2 as a possible D gene (5 bases). This CDR3 has 17 amino acids. Germline CDR1 is MNHNS and CDR2 is SASEGT. V lost 5 bases and J 0 bases, leaving 20 bases between the germline ends.

As for this clonotype: This may be a read error: a much more frequent sequence differs by one nucleotide. This rearrangement joins TRBV2 to TRBJ2-3; the D gene could be TRBD1 or TRBD2 (5 bases each). Per the germline V gene, CDR1 is SNHLY and CDR2 is FYNNEI. This CDR3 has 13 amino acids. CDR3 residues: CTSTKGEKDTQYF. The CDR3 coding sequence is TGTACCAGCACGAAAGGGGAGAAAGATACGCAGTATTTT.

The sample holds a few counts of this clonotype. The V call is TRBV6-1, the J call TRBJ1-6; the match to TRBD1 covers 10 bases. The germline V gene encodes CDR1 MNHNS and CDR2 SASEGT. The CDR3 contains 15 residues. Unmatched junction bases numbered 11, after V lost 11 bases and J lost 7 bases. The CDR3 sequence is CAGLNPGQGNSPLHF. The CDR3 DNA sequence: TGTGCCGGCCTTAATCCGGGACAGGGGAATTCACCCCTCCACTTT.

The chain couples TRBV19 to TRBJ1-4; D unresolved. The CDR3 extends over 14 amino acids. Germline V gives CDR1 LNHDA, CDR2 SQIVND (reference sequence). The V end was cut by 4 bases, the J end by 5 bases, with 11 bases between. Written as DNA, the CDR3 is TGTGCCAGTAGTAGTGGACTACCAAATGAAAAACTGTTTTTT. It codes for CASSSGLPNEKLFF.

The sample holds many counts of this clonotype. This chain links TRBV5-1 with TRBJ2-7; 7 bases agree with TRBD1. Germline CDR1 is SGHRS and CDR2 is YFSETQ. J was trimmed by 0 bases and V by 5 bases; bases with no gene match: 5. The CDR3 is 14 residues long. CDR3 nucleotides: TGCGCCAGCAGAGGACAGGCCTCCTCCTACGAGCAGTACTTC. Translating it yields CASRGQASSYEQYF.

In this sample, this clonotype turned up once. This rearrangement joins TRBV4-1 to TRBJ1-2; 9 bases are a match to TRBD1. From germline, CDR1 is MGHRA and CDR2 YSYEKL. The CDR3 covers 17 residues. The V segment lost 0 bases and the J segment 8 bases; nucleotides outside the gene matches: 13. The CDR3 DNA reads as TGCGCCAGCAGCCAAGATCCGTCTGGGACAGGGCATCGCGGCTACACCTTC. The encoded protein is CASSQDPSGTGHRGYTF.

This clonotype has at least ten counts. This chain connects TRBV28 to TRBJ2-1; D is possibly TRBD2 (6 bases). The germline CDR1 and CDR2 sequences are MDHEN and SYDVKM. The CDR3 has 14 residues. The germline V and J ends were trimmed by 5 bases and 7 bases, with 15 bases remaining between them. CDR3: CASSIPGLLNEQFF. DNA for the CDR3: TGTGCCAGCAGTATCCCGGGACTCCTGAATGAGCAGTTCTTC.